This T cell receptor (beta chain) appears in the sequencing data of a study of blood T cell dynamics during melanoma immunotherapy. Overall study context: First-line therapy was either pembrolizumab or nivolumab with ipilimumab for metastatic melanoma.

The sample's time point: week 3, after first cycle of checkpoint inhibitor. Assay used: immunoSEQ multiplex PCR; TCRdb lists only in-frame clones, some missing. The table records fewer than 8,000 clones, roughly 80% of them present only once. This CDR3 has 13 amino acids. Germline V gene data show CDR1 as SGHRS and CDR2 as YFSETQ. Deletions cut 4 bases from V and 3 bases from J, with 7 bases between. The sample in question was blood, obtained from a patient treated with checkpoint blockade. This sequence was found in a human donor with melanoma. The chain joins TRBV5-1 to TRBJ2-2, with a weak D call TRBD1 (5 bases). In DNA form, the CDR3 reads TGCGCCAGCAGCCCCAGGGACACCGGGGAGCTGTTTTTT. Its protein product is CASSPRDTGELFF.